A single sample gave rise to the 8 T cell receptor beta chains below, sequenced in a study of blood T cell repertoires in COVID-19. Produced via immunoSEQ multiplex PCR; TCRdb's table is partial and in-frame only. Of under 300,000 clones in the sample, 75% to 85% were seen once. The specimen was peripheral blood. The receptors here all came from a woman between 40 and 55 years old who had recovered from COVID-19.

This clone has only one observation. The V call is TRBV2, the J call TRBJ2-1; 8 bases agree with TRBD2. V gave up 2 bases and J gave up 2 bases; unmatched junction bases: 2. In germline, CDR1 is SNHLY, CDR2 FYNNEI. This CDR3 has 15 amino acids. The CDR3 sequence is CASSEQRGTYNEQFF. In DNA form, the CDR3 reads TGTGCCAGCAGTGAACAGCGGGGGACCTACAATGAGCAGTTCTTC.

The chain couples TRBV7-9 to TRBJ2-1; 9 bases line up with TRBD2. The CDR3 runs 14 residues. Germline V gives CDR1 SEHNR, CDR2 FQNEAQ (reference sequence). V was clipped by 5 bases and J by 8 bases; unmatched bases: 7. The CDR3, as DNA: TGTGCCAGCAGCACAAGCGGGGGGAGTCATGAGCAGTTCTTC. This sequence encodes CASSTSGGSHEQFF.

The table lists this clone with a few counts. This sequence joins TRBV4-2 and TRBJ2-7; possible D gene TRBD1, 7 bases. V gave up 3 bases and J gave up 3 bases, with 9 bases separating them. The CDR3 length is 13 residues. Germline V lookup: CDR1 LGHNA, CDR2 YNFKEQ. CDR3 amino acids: CASSHQGGYEQYF. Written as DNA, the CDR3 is TGTGCCAGCAGCCACCAGGGGGGCTACGAGCAGTACTTC.

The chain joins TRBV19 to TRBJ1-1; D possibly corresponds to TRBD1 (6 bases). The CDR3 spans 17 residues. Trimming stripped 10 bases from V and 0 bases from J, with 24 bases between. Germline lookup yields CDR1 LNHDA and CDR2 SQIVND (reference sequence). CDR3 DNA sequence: TGTGCCACCGCTATTTCCAGGGGCGGTGGAATGAACACTGAAGCTTTCTTT. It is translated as CATAISRGGGMNTEAFF.

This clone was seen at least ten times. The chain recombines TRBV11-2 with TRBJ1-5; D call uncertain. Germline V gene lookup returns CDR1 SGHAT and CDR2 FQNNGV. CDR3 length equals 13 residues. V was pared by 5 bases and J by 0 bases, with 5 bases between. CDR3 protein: CASSVFSNQPQHF. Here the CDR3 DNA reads TGTGCCAGCAGCGTATTTAGCAATCAGCCCCAGCATTTT. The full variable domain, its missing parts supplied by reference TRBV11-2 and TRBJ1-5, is EAGVAQSPRYKIIEKRQSVAFWCNPISGHATLYWYQQILGQGPKLLIQFQNNGVVDDSQLPKDRFSAERLKGVDSTLKIQPAKLEDSAVYLCASSVFSNQPQHFGDGTRLSIL.

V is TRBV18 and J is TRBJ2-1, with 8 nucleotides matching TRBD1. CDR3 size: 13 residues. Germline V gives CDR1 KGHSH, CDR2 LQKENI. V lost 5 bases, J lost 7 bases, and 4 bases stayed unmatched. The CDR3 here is CASSFRQGNEQFF. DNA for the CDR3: TGTGCCAGCTCATTCAGACAGGGGAATGAGCAGTTCTTC.

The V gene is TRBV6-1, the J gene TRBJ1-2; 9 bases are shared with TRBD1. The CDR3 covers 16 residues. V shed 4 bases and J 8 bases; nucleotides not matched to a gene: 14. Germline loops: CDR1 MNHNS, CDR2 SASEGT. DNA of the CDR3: TGTGCCAGCAGTGCAATATACGAACAGGGGGCGCAAGGCTACACCTTC. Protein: CASSAIYEQGAQGYTF.

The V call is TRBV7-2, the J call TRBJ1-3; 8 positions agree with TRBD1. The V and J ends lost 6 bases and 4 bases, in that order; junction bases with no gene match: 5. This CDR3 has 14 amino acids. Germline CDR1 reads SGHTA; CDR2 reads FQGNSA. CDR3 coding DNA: TGTGCCAGCAGTCGGACAGGGCCCGGAAACACCATATATTTT. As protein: CASSRTGPGNTIYF.